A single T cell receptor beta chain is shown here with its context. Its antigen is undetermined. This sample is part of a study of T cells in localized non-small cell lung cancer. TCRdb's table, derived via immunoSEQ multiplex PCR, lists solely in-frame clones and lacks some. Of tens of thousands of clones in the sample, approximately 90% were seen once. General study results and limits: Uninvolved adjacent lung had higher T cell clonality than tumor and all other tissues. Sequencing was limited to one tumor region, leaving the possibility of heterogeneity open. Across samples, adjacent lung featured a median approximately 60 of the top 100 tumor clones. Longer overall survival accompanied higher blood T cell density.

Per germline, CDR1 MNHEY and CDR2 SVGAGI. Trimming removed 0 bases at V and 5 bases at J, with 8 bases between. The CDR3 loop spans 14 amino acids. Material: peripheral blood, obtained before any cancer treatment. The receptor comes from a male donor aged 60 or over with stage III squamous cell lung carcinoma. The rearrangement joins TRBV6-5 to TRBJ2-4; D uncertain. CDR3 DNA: TGTGCCAGCAGTTACTCCAGTGGGGAAAACATTCAGTACTTC. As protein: CASSYSSGENIQYF.